This T cell receptor beta chain was sequenced for a study of cytomegalovirus exposure and HLA in healthy donors. Looking at the study overall: The roughly 120 validation repertoires used the same platform as the roughly 700 first-cohort repertoires (as reported by a later analysis).

The repertoire was sequenced with immunoSEQ multiplex PCR; TCRdb's copy has only in-frame clones and lacks some. The sample has some 150,000 clones, around 90% seen once; the top ten hold approximately 3.1%. The source material was PBMCs. The TCR sequence derives from a man aged 18 to 29 in good health and CMV-seronegative.

CDR3 sequence reads: CATSRGGSGGYTF. CDR3 bases: TGTGCCACCAGCAGGGGGGGTAGCGGTGGCTACACCTTC. This rearrangement joins TRBV15 to TRBJ1-2, with a tentative D call TRBD1 (5 bases). The ends were cut back, 3 bases at V and 7 bases at J, with 12 bases in the middle. CDR1 is LNHNV, CDR2 YYDKDF, per germline (reference sequence). CDR3 length: 13 amino acids.